This T cell receptor beta chain was profiled in a study of T cell responses to AZD1222 COVID-19 vaccine. V lost 2 bases and J lost 2, with 7 bases in between. Per the germline V gene, CDR1 is SGHTA and CDR2 is FQGNSA. This CDR3 is built from 14 residues. Note on this clone: Other DNA sequences in the same sample also yield this CDR3.

Here immunoSEQ multiplex PCR was the method, and the copy in TCRdb shows in-frame clones only, minus some. The data hold approximately 100,000 clones, with roughly 84% observed a single time. Sequences were derived from peripheral blood, sampled on day 0 of AZD1222 vaccination. The V and J genes are TRBV7-2 and TRBJ1-5; no definite D call. The receptor was isolated from an adult in good health. CDR3 nucleotides: TGTGCCAGCAGCTTAAGTGGGGGCAATCAGCCCCAGCATTTT. It specifies CASSLSGGNQPQHF.